This TCR beta chain was documented in a study of cytomegalovirus exposure and HLA in healthy donors. Vbeta (60) and Jbeta (13) primers were used in the PCR. TCRdb keeps only in-frame clones here, not all; method: immunoSEQ multiplex PCR. The table includes 210,000 or so clones, approximately 83% detected once. The V and J ends lost 4 bases and 0 bases, in that order; junction bases with no gene match: 5. From germline, CDR1 is LGHNA and CDR2 YNFKEQ. The CDR3 runs 17 residues. This sequence joins TRBV4-2 and TRBJ2-6; TRBD1 matches 8 bases. Specimen: PBMCs. The clonotype was recovered from a woman between 45 and 60 years old in good health and CMV-seropositive. The CDR3 region is CASSPRQGSSGANVLTF. The CDR3 region has the DNA TGTGCCAGCAGCCCCCGACAGGGGAGCTCTGGGGCCAACGTCCTGACTTTC.